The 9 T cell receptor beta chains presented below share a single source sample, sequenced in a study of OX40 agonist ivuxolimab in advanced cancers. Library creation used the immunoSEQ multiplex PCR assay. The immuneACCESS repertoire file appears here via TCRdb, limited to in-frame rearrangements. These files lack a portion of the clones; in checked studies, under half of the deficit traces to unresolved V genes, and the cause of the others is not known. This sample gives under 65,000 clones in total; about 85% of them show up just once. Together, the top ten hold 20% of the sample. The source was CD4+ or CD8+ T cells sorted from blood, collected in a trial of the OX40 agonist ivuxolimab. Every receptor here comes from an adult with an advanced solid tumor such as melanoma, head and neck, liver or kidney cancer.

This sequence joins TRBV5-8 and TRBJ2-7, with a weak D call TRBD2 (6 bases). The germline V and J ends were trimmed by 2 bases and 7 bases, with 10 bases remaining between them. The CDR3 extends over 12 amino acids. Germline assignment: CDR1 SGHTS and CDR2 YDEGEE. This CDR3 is CASSLEGREQYF. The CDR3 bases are TGTGCCAGCAGCTTAGAAGGGAGGGAGCAGTACTTC.

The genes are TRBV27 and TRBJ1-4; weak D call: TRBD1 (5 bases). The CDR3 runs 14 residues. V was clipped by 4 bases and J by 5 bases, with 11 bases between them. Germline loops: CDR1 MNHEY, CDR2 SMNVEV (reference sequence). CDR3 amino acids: CASSSPGQNEKLFF. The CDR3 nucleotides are TGTGCCAGCAGTTCCCCGGGGCAAAATGAAAAACTGTTTTTT.

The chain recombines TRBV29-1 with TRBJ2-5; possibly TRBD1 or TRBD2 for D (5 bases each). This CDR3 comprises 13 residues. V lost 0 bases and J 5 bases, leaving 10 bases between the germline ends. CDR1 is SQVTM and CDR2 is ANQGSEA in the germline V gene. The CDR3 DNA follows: TGCAGCGTTGAAGATCAGGGAGCGGAGACCCAGTACTTC. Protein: CSVEDQGAETQYF. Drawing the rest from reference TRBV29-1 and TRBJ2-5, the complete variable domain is SAVISQKPSRDICQRGTSLTIQCQVDSQVTMMFWYRQQPGQSLTLIATANQGSEATYESGFVIDKFPISRPNLTFSTLTVSNMSPEDSSIYLCSVEDQGAETQYFGPGTRLLVL.

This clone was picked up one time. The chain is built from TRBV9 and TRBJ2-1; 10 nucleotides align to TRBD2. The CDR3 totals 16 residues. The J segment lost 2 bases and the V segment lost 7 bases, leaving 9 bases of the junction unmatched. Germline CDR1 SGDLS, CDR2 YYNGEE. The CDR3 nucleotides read TGTGCCAGCTCCAGACTAGCGGGTGAAACCTACAATGAGCAGTTCTTC. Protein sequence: CASSRLAGETYNEQFF.

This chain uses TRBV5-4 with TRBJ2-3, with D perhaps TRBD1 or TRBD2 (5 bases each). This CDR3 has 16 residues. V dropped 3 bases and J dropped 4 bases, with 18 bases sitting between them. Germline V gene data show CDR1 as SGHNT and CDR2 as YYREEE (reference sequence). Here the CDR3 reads CASSSGTAALPDTQYF. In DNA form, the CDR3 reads TGTGCCAGCAGCTCCGGGACCGCAGCTTTACCAGATACGCAGTATTTT.

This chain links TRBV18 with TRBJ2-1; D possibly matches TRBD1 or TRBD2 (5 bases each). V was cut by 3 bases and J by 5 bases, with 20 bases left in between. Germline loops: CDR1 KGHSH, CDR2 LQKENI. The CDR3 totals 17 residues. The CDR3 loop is CASSPLPGLIGDNEQFF. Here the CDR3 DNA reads TGTGCCAGCTCACCCCTACCCGGACTCATAGGGGACAATGAGCAGTTCTTC.

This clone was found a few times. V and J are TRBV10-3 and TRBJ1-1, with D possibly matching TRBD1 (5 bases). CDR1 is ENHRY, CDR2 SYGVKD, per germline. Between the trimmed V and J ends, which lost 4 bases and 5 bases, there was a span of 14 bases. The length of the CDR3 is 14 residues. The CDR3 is CAISGVGVGTEAFF. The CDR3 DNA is TGTGCCATCAGTGGGGTGGGGGTAGGGACTGAAGCTTTCTTT.

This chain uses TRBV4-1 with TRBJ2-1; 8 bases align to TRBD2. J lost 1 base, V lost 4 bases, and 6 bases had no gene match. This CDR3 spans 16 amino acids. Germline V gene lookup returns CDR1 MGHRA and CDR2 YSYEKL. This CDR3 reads CASSPGGISSYNEQFF. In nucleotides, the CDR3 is TGCGCCAGCAGCCCGGGGGGGATTTCGTCCTACAATGAGCAGTTCTTC.

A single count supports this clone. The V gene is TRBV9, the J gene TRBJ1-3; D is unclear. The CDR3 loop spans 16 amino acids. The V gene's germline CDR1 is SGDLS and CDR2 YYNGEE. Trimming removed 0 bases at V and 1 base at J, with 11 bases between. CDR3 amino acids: CASSVAGEESGNTIYF. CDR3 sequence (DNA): TGTGCCAGCAGCGTAGCCGGGGAGGAATCTGGAAACACCATATATTTT.